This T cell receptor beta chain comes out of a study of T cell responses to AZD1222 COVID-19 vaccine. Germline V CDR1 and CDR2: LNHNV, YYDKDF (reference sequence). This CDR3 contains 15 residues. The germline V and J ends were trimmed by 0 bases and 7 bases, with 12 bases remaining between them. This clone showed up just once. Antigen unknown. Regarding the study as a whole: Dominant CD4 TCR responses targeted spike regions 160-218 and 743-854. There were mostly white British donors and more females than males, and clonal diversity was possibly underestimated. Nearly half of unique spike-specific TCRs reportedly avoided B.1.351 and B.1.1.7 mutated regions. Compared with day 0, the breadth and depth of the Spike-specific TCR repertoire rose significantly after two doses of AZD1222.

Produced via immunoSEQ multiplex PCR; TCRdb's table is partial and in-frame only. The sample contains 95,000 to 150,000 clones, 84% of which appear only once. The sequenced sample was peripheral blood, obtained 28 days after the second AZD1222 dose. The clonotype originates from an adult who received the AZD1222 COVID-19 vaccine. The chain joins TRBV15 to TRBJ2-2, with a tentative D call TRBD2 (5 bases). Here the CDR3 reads CATSRDPSLNGELFF. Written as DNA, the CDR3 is TGTGCCACCAGCAGAGATCCTAGCTTGAACGGGGAGCTGTTTTTT.